The rows below give T cell receptor beta chains drawn from one sample of a study of regulatory T cells in long-lasting Graves disease. TCRdb ran MiXCR on the multiplex PCR reads and lists one entry per CDR3 protein. The sample consists of about 220,000 distinct CDR3 sequences, around 19% of them appearing once. These records were also assigned to another study, of T cells in Graves' hyperthyroidism and ophthalmopathy.

The material sequenced was peripheral blood mononuclear cells (PBMCs), taken at new diagnosis, from a patient treated with antithyroid drugs. The origin of the receptors is a young woman with Graves disease. CDR3s leave out the opening cysteine and the closing phenylalanine or tryptophan.

V: TRBV19
J: TRBJ2-2
CDR3: ASSISEGRRTMNTGELF

V: TRBV6-1
J: TRBJ1-1
CDR3: ASASRGPLNTEAF

V: TRBV5-1
J: TRBJ1-1
CDR3: ASSLDGRSNTEAF

V: TRBV3-1
J: TRBJ2-7
CDR3: ASSQGKGLGAYEQY

V: TRBV5-1
J: TRBJ2-3
CDR3: ASSYRDTGDTQY

V: TRBV20-1
J: TRBJ2-3
CDR3: SAPWTSTDTQY

V: TRBV28
J: TRBJ1-1
CDR3: ASSPPQGRAF

V: TRBV4-1
J: TRBJ2-7
CDR3: ASSQGPGAGPYEQY

V: TRBV7-2
J: TRBJ1-6
CDR3: ASSPASTAPLH

V: TRBV3-1
J: TRBJ2-5
CDR3: ASSHLGGGGPRETQY

V: TRBV6-2/TRBV6-3
J: -
CDR3: ASILSRTFNEQF

V: TRBV2
J: TRBJ1-2
CDR3: ASSEALSGAVSGYT

V: TRBV25-1
J: TRBJ2-7
CDR3: ASSEWFVGQGGHYEQY

V: TRBV6-9
J: TRBJ2-5
CDR3: ASRLGRETQY

V: TRBV6-5
J: TRBJ1-2
CDR3: ASSSGTGKAYGYT

V: TRBV20-1
J: TRBJ2-1
CDR3: SQRDSGQGFHEQF

V: TRBV28
J: TRBJ2-7
CDR3: AILGAGYEQY

V: TRBV15
J: TRBJ2-7
CDR3: ATSATEGREQY

V: TRBV2
J: TRBJ1-2
CDR3: ASTAGNSYGYT

V: TRBV19
J: TRBJ1-1
CDR3: ASSIPTGPSGTEAF

V: TRBV5-1
J: TRBJ1-1
CDR3: ASSLGQGWDIEAF

V: TRBV6-1
J: TRBJ1-2
CDR3: ASSGRTGRENGYT

V: TRBV6-5
J: TRBJ1-6
CDR3: ASSSKDAALH

V: TRBV6-5
J: TRBJ1-5
CDR3: ASSYSARTGKGNQPQH

V: TRBV19
J: TRBJ2-1
CDR3: ASSITSLRYNEQF

V: TRBV28
J: TRBJ1-1
CDR3: ASSFHATGFPEAF

V: TRBV5-1
J: TRBJ2-7
CDR3: ASSLGENEQY